One and the same sample provided the 8 T cell receptor beta chains below, sequenced in a study of regulatory T cells in long-lasting Graves disease. Stated time point: newly diagnosed GD, antithyroid drugs for less than 3 months. PBMCs provided the RNA from which the TCR library was made. The authors built TCR beta libraries using iRepertoire HTBI primers and Arm-PCR of CDR3 regions. TCRdb re-derived calls from the multiplex PCR reads in MiXCR, one entry per CDR3 protein. In the table there are roughly 350,000 distinct CDR3 sequences, 15% to 20% of which are singletons. These data were also filed under a second study, of T cells in Graves' hyperthyroidism and ophthalmopathy.

Sequences were derived from peripheral blood mononuclear cells (PBMCs), sampled at new diagnosis, from a patient treated with antithyroid drugs. The receptors come from a woman between 18 and 29 years old with Graves disease.

In its sample, this clonotype was seen a few times. The chain combines TRBV6-5 with TRBJ2-7, with 7 positions matching TRBD1. V dropped 2 bases and J dropped 1; count of bases not matched to a gene: 8. The CDR3 has 16 residues. Germline V CDR1 and CDR2: MNHEY, SVGAGI. CDR3 loop: CASSYGSGQQSYEQYF. The DNA of the CDR3 is TGTGCCAGCAGTTACGGGTCGGGACAGCAATCCTACGAGCAGTACTTC.

This clonotype was seen only a few times. The chain couples TRBV3-1 to TRBJ2-3, with D possibly TRBD2 on 6 matching bases. CDR3 size: 14 residues. With 4 bases removed from V and 3 bases from J, the gap between germline ends came to 11 bases. CDR1 and CDR2 from the germline V gene are LGHDT and YNNKEL (reference sequence). The CDR3 is CASSLRDVTDTQYF. For the CDR3, the DNA is TGTGCCAGCAGCCTGCGGGACGTTACAGATACGCAGTATTTT.

This sequence joins TRBV2 and TRBJ2-3; D is unclear. Trimming took 6 bases from V and 4 from J, leaving 5 bases between them. The CDR3 runs to 11 residues. CDR1 is SNHLY, CDR2 FYNNEI, per germline. This CDR3 is CASSRPDTQYF. DNA for the CDR3: TGTGCCAGCAGCCGTCCAGATACGCAGTATTTT.

This clonotype was counted at least ten times. CDR3 DNA sequence: TGCAGTGCTGGGGAGATGTCCTGGGACGATACGCAGTATTTT. It translates to CSAGEMSWDDTQYF. The rearrangement joins TRBV20-1 to TRBJ2-3; D could derive from TRBD1 or TRBD2 (5 bases each). Per the germline V gene, CDR1 is DFQATT and CDR2 is SNEGSKA (reference sequence). The CDR3 runs 14 residues. V was pared by 5 bases and J by 6 bases, with 18 bases between.

This clonotype has more than one count but fewer than ten. The chain couples TRBV20-1 to TRBJ2-1, with D hard to call. The CDR3 consists of 12 residues. In germline, CDR1 is DFQATT, CDR2 SNEGSKA (reference sequence). The V end was cut by 0 bases, the J end by 7 bases, with 7 bases between. The CDR3 loop is CSARDPHNEQFF. The CDR3 DNA follows: TGCAGTGCTAGAGACCCCCATAATGAGCAGTTCTTC.

This clonotype was found once. The chain combines TRBV20-1 with TRBJ2-7; TRBD2 matches at 12 bases. V lost 6 bases to trimming and J lost 0 bases; unmatched junction nucleotides: 15. The CDR3 covers 18 residues. Germline V gene sequence: CDR1 DFQATT, CDR2 SNEGSKA (reference sequence). CDR3 protein: CSAILAGGNQVSSYEQYF. The CDR3 region has the DNA TGCAGTGCAATACTAGCGGGAGGCAACCAGGTGAGCTCCTACGAGCAGTACTTC.

Remarks on this clonotype: One end of the junction is discordant with germline, which a read error may explain. V is TRBV20-1 and J is TRBJ2-7; 7 bases line up with TRBD1. CDR1 and CDR2 (germline): DFQATT, SNEGSKA (reference sequence). This CDR3 has 14 amino acids. The CDR3 DNA reads TGCAGTGCTACAGGGGGTAAGATCTCCGACGAGCAGTACTTC. Translating gives CSATGGKISDEQYF.

The rearrangement uses TRBV3-1 and TRBJ1-5, with D perhaps matching TRBD1 (5 bases). From germline, CDR1 is LGHDT and CDR2 YNNKEL (reference sequence). Deletions cut 4 bases from V and 7 bases from J, with 17 bases between. CDR3 length: 15 residues. DNA of the CDR3: TGTGCCAGCAGCCTGATGGGACTGTCCCAACAGCCCCAGCATTTT. Translating gives CASSLMGLSQQPQHF.